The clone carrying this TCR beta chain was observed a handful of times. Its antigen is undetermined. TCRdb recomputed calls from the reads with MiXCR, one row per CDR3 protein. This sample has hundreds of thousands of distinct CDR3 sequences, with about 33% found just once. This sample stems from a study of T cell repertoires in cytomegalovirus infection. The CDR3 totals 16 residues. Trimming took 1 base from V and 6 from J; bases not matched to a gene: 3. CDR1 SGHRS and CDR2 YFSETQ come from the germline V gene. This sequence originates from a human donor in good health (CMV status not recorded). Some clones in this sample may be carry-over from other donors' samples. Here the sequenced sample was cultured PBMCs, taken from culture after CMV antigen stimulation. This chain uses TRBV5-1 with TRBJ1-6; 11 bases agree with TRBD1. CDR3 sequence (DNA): TGCGCCAGCAGCTTGTTTGGACAGGGGGCTAATTCACCCCTCCACTTT. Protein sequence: CASSLFGQGANSPLHF.